The next 8 T cell receptor beta chains were all read from a single sample in a study of radiation and T cells in renal cell carcinoma. Assay used: immunoSEQ multiplex PCR; TCRdb lists only in-frame clones, some missing. The sample consists of tens of thousands of clones, about 83% of them appearing once. The time point is: blood 4 weeks post-SBRT, at nephrectomy. Stated treatment: 15 Gy SBRT to primary tumor, nephrectomy 4 weeks later. The sample was blood, taken from a patient whose treatment included radiotherapy and nephrectomy. These receptors all stem from a man aged 55 to 70 with renal cell carcinoma.

This clone was observed a single time. The chain recombines TRBV7-2 with TRBJ1-1, with TRBD1 as a possible D gene (5 bases). The ends were cut back, 5 bases at V and 1 base at J, with 8 bases in the middle. CDR1 and CDR2 from the germline V gene are SGHTA and FQGNSA. The CDR3 extends over 13 amino acids. The DNA for the CDR3 is TGTGCCAGCAGCCAGACAGAGAACACTGAAGCTTTCTTT. This encodes CASSQTENTEAFF.

This chain links TRBV2 with TRBJ2-3, with 11 bases aligning to TRBD2. This CDR3 is built from 16 residues. The germline V gene encodes CDR1 SNHLY and CDR2 FYNNEI. The V gene end was trimmed by 1 base and the J gene end by 5 bases; junction bases not matched to a gene: 5. The CDR3 coding sequence is TGTGCCAGCAGTGAAGGGCTAGCGGGAGGTCGAGATACGCAGTATTTT. As protein: CASSEGLAGGRDTQYF.

The rearrangement uses TRBV11-2 and TRBJ2-3; TRBD2 agrees at 7 bases. The germline gives CDR1 SGHAT, CDR2 FQNNGV. Trimming removed 1 base from V and 1 base from J; junction bases left unmatched: 14. The CDR3 runs to 19 residues. The CDR3 reads CASSLAPPSSGPRTDTQYF. CDR3 in DNA: TGTGCCAGCAGCTTAGCCCCACCCTCTAGCGGCCCTCGCACAGATACGCAGTATTTT.

CDR3 amino acids: CASSPLLTDNINYGYTF. CDR3 bases: TGTGCCAGCTCACCATTGCTGACAGATAACATCAACTATGGCTACACCTTC. The chain links TRBV18 to TRBJ1-2; a possible D gene is TRBD1 (5 bases). Germline V gene lookup returns CDR1 KGHSH and CDR2 LQKENI. Trimming removed 2 bases from V and 2 bases from J, with 18 bases in between. CDR3 size: 17 residues.

The chain recombines TRBV30 with TRBJ2-6, with unresolved D. Trimming took 1 base from V and 2 from J, leaving 15 bases between them. The CDR3 consists of 17 residues. Per germline, CDR1 GTSNPN and CDR2 SVGIG (reference sequence). The DNA for the CDR3 is TGTGCCTGGAGTGGCGAAACGGTGGTGACTGGGGCCAACGTCCTGACTTTC. This sequence encodes CAWSGETVVTGANVLTF. The full variable domain, rest sourced from reference TRBV30 and TRBJ2-6, is SQTIHQWPATLVQPVGSPLSLECTVEGTSNPNLYWYRQAAGRGLQLLFYSVGIGQISSEVPQNLSASRPQDRQFILSSKKLLLSDSGFYLCAWSGETVVTGANVLTFGAGSRLTVL.

This chain connects TRBV7-9 to TRBJ1-2, with TRBD1 as a possible D gene (6 bases). This CDR3 contains 13 residues. Germline CDR1 and CDR2: SEHNR and FQNEAQ (reference sequence). Trimming cost V 4 bases and J 7 bases, with 13 bases left between them. CDR3 coding DNA: TGTGCCAGCAGCTCCAGGGGAGTAACTGGCTACACCTTC. It specifies CASSSRGVTGYTF.

In this sample, this clone turned up a few times. This chain joins TRBV14 and TRBJ1-6, with 9 nucleotides matching TRBD1. The CDR3 length is 14 residues. Germline V gene data show CDR1 as SGHDN and CDR2 as FVKESK. V gave up 3 bases and J gave up 7 bases; unmatched junction bases: 1. The CDR3: CASSHGTGNSPLHF. The CDR3 DNA reads as TGTGCCAGCAGCCATGGGACAGGGAATTCACCCCTCCACTTT.

Only a few counts were recorded for this clone. CDR3 bases: TGTGCCAGCAGCTTAACGGTCGTCTCCTACGAGCAGTACGTC. It translates to CASSLTVVSYEQYV. The rearrangement joins TRBV7-8 to TRBJ2-7; unclear D gene. Trimming left V 2 bases short and J 0 bases short, with 8 bases between. The length of the CDR3 is 14 residues. From germline, CDR1 is SGHVS and CDR2 FQNEAQ.